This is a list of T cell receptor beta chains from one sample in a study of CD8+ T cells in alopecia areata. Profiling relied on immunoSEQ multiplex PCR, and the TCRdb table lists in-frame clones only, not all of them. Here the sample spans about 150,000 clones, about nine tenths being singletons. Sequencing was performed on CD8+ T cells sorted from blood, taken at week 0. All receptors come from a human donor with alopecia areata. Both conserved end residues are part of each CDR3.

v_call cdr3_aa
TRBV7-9 CASSYTGGEDTQYF
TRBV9 CASSVDRVTDTQYF
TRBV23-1 CASSQSRDSPEAFF
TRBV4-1 CASSQVILAGLEQYF
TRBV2 CATPQMTSGPIRTETQYF
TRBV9 CASSVAGPNYGYTF
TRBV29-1 CSVRDSVNTEAFF
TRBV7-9 CASSLVREGRDEQFF
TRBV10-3 CAISESMYEGDLGQYF
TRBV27 CASSSSGQGFNEQYF
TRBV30 CAWRETHSSYEQYF
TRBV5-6 CASSTYRGRGEQYF
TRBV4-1 CASSQLKGRTTDTQYF